The present TCR beta chain was sequenced within a study of cytomegalovirus exposure and HLA in healthy donors. This cohort consisted of healthy bone marrow donors. V shed 3 bases and J shed 4 bases, with 11 bases lying between them. Germline V CDR1 and CDR2: SEHNR, FQNEAQ (reference sequence). This CDR3 has 14 amino acids. The PCR contained 60 Vbeta and 13 Jbeta primers. Here immunoSEQ multiplex PCR was the method, and the copy in TCRdb shows in-frame clones only, minus some. The sample includes just over 200,000 clones, 70% seen only once; the top ten take less than 3%. This clone was seen a single time. Antigen: not known. Study-wide results and caveats: In an earlier analysis, in about 530 donors, most V segments appeared productive either ~87% or ~30% of the time. An assumption of roughly uniform sequencing depth across donors underlay the presence/absence analyses.

The receptor was derived from a man aged 35 to 55 in good health and CMV-seropositive. Sequenced input: PBMCs. This chain connects TRBV7-9 to TRBJ2-3; weak D call: TRBD2 (6 bases). In nucleotides, the CDR3 is TGTGCCAGCAGCTTGGGAGGCCGGTCAGATACGCAGTATTTT. This translates into CASSLGGRSDTQYF.